This T cell receptor beta chain stems from a study of T cell repertoires in cytomegalovirus infection. Turning to the study itself: Alongside well-studied HLA-B-restricted CMV epitopes, recently identified HLA-C-restricted CMV epitopes were also used. CMV infection and matching HLA type were both indicated by public TCR beta signatures.

V shed 4 bases, J shed 10 bases, and the junction held 5 bases outside the gene matches. The CDR3 consists of 15 residues. Germline-derived CDR1 and CDR2 are SEHNR and FQNEAQ (reference sequence). On this clonotype itself: Its antigen is currently unknown.

Study outcomes and limitations: CMV-specific HLA-C-restricted TCR beta clonotypes dominated the ex vivo response. Accumulated public TCR beta family frequency recognized individuals carrying CMV together with the relevant HLA.

MiXCR, applied by TCRdb to the reads, yields one record per CDR3 protein. The repertoire has under 350,000 distinct CDR3 sequences, 22% of them found once; the top ten carry under 25%. This receptor was taken from a human donor in good health (CMV status not recorded). Some clones in this sample may be carry-over from other donors' samples. The genes are TRBV7-9 and TRBJ2-1; 15 positions agree with TRBD2. The sequencing used cultured PBMCs, collected from culture after CMV antigen stimulation. In DNA, the CDR3 is TGTGCCAGCAGCTCCCGGACTAGCGGGGGGGGGGAGCAGTTCTTC. Translation: CASSSRTSGGGEQFF. The full variable domain, rest sourced from reference TRBV7-9 and TRBJ2-1, is DTGVSQNPRHKITKRGQNVTFRCDPISEHNRLYWYRQTLGQGPEFLTYFQNEAQLEKSRLLSDRFSAERPKGSFSTLEIQRTEQGDSAMYLCASSSRTSGGGEQFFGPGTRLTVL.